These 10 T cell receptor beta chains came from one sample sequenced in a study of cytomegalovirus exposure and HLA in healthy donors. The study ran its PCR with 60 Vbeta and 13 Jbeta primers. Using immunoSEQ multiplex PCR, the repertoire was profiled, and TCRdb retains in-frame clones only, with some absent. The top ten hold about 1% of the sample, which has 150,000 to 200,000 clones, around 83% seen once. The sequenced sample consisted of PBMCs. Receptors originate from a woman aged 40 to 55 in good health and CMV-seronegative.

About this clone itself: The identical CDR3 is also encoded by other nucleotide sequences in the sample. This chain's CDR3 is CASSLGEGNNEQFF. CDR3 coding DNA: TGTGCCAGCAGTTTGGGGGAGGGAAACAATGAGCAGTTCTTC. The chain links TRBV27 to TRBJ2-1; 7 positions agree with TRBD2. CDR3 length: 14 amino acids. CDR1 and CDR2 from the germline V gene are MNHEY and SMNVEV (reference sequence). V lost 3 bases, J lost 5 bases, and 4 bases stayed unmatched.

J is TRBJ1-2 and V is TRBV7-2, with a weak D call TRBD1 (5 bases). The CDR3 runs to 14 residues. The germline V and J ends were trimmed by 7 bases and 2 bases, with 14 bases remaining between them. The germline CDR1 and CDR2 sequences are SGHTA and FQGNSA. The CDR3 loop reads CASNGGGSNYGYTF. The CDR3 DNA is TGTGCCAGCAACGGGGGGGGATCCAACTATGGCTACACCTTC.

The rearrangement joins TRBV5-4 to TRBJ2-1; the match to TRBD2 covers 11 bases. Germline V lookup: CDR1 SGHNT, CDR2 YYREEE (reference sequence). CDR3 length equals 18 residues. With 1 base clipped from V and 6 bases from J, the junction kept 12 bases outside the gene matches. The CDR3 reads CASSLLAGGIHLANEQFF. CDR3 nucleotides: TGTGCCAGCAGCTTGTTAGCGGGAGGGATTCACCTCGCCAATGAGCAGTTCTTC. Complete variable domain (other parts from reference TRBV5-4 and TRBJ2-1): ETGVTQSPTHLIKTRGQQVTLRCSSQSGHNTVSWYQQALGQGPQFIFQYYREEENGRGNFPPRFSGLQFPNYSSELNVNALELDDSALYLCASSLLAGGIHLANEQFFGPGTRLTVL.

The J gene is TRBJ1-2, the V gene TRBV10-1; D is possibly TRBD1 (6 bases). The V end was cut by 6 bases, the J end by 0 bases, with 23 bases between. Germline V gives CDR1 WNHNN, CDR2 SYGVQD (reference sequence). The CDR3 length is 18 residues. CDR3 nucleotide sequence: TGCGCCAGCAGAAGAACAGGGTCGGGTTGGGCAGCTAACTATGGCTACACCTTC. Translated: CASRRTGSGWAANYGYTF.

This chain connects TRBV19 to TRBJ2-1; TRBD2 agrees at 9 bases. CDR1 and CDR2 (germline): LNHDA, SQIVND (reference sequence). The CDR3 has 14 residues. The J segment lost 4 bases and the V segment lost 8 bases, leaving 6 bases of the junction unmatched. The CDR3 sequence: CASLSGSGYNEQFF. The CDR3 DNA reads as TGTGCCAGTCTTAGCGGGAGTGGGTACAATGAGCAGTTCTTC.

The chain recombines TRBV5-4 with TRBJ2-3; 7 bases map to TRBD1. The junction had 3 bases not matched to a gene; V was cut back by 2 bases and J by 6 bases. CDR1 and CDR2 (germline): SGHNT, YYREEE (reference sequence). The CDR3 has 13 residues. The CDR3, as DNA: TGTGCCAGCAGCTTCGACAGGGATGATACGCAGTATTTT. As protein: CASSFDRDDTQYF.

The gene calls are TRBV12-5 and TRBJ1-1, with D tentatively TRBD1 (6 bases). Germline-derived CDR1 and CDR2 are LGHNT and FRNRAP. The V gene lost 3 bases and the J gene lost 2 bases, with 10 bases spanning the gap. This CDR3 region has 14 residues. Here the CDR3 reads CASGLGQTNTEAFF. Written as DNA, the CDR3 is TGTGCTAGTGGTTTAGGACAGACTAACACTGAAGCTTTCTTT.

V gene TRBV19 combines with J gene TRBJ2-6, with D maybe TRBD1 (5 bases). Deletions cut 1 base from V and 1 base from J, with 5 bases between. The CDR3 length is 15 residues. Germline V gives CDR1 LNHDA, CDR2 SQIVND (reference sequence). Written as DNA, the CDR3 is TGTGCCAGTAGTATAGGACAGTCTGGGGCCAACGTCCTGACTTTC. Its protein product is CASSIGQSGANVLTF.

This chain joins TRBV6-1 and TRBJ1-1; D is unclear. The CDR3 loop spans 14 amino acids. Looked up from germline, CDR1 is MNHNS and CDR2 is SASEGT. The ends were cut back, 2 bases at V and 1 base at J, with 8 bases in the middle. CDR3 nucleotides: TGTGCCAGCAGTGAAAGGAGGGCGAACACTGAAGCTTTCTTT. The encoded protein is CASSERRANTEAFF.

The chain links TRBV7-2 to TRBJ1-3; 8 bases line up with TRBD1. CDR1 and CDR2 (germline): SGHTA, FQGNSA. The junction had 2 bases not matched to a gene; V was cut back by 0 bases and J by 4 bases. This CDR3 region has 15 residues. CDR3 in amino acids: CASSLATGDGNTIYF. DNA for the CDR3: TGTGCCAGCAGCTTAGCGACAGGGGACGGAAACACCATATATTTT.